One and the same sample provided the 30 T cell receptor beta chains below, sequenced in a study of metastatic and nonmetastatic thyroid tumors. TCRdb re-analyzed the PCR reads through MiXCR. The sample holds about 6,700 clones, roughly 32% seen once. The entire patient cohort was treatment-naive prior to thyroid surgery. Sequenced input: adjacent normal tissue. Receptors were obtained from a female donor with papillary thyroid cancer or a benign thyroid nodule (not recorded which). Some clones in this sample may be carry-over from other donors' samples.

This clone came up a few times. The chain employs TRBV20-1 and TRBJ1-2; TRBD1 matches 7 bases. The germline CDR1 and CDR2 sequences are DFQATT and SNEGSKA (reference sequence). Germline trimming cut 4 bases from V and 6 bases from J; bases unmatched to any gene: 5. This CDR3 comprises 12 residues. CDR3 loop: CSANTGENGYTF. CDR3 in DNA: TGCAGTGCTAACACAGGGGAGAATGGCTACACCTTC.

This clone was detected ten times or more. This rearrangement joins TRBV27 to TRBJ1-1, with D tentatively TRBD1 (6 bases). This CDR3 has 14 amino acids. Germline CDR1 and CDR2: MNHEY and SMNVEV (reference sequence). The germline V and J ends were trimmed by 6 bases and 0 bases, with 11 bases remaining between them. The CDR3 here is CASRSGAMNTEAFF. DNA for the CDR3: TGTGCCAGCAGGTCAGGGGCCATGAACACTGAAGCTTTCTTT.

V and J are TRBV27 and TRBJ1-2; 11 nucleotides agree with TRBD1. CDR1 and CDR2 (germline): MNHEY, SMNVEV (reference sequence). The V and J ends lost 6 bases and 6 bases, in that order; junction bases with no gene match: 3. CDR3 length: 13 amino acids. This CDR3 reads CASRDRGHNGYTF. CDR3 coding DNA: TGTGCCAGCAGGGACAGGGGGCACAATGGCTACACCTTC.

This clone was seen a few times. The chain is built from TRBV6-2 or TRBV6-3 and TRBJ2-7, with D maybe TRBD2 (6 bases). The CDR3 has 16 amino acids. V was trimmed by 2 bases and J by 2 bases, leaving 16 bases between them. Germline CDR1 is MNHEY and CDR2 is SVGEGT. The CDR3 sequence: CASSYRLAYTTYEQYF. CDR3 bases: TGTGCCAGCAGTTACCGCCTAGCGTATACGACCTACGAGCAGTACTTC.

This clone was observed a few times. The CDR3 loop reads CASSEWARGKLSYTF. The CDR3, as DNA: TGTGCCAGCAGTGAATGGGCCAGGGGAAAATTAAGCTACACCTTC. V gene TRBV6-1 combines with J gene TRBJ1-2, with a tentative D call TRBD1 (6 bases). The CDR3 spans 15 residues. V lost 2 bases and J 9 bases, leaving 19 bases between the germline ends. Germline V gene data show CDR1 as MNHNS and CDR2 as SASEGT.

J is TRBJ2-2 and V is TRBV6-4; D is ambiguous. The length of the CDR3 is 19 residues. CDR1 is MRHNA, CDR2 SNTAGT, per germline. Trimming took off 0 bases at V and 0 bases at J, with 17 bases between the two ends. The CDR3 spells CASSDSVFVTEANTGELFF. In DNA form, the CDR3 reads TGTGCCAGCAGTGACTCTGTGTTTGTTACAGAGGCGAACACCGGGGAGCTGTTTTTT.

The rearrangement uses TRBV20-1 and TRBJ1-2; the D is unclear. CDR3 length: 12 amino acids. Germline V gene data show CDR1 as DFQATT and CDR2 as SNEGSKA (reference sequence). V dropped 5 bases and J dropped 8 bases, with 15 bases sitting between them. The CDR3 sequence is CSAYVRLGGYTF. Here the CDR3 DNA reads TGCAGTGCTTATGTCCGGTTGGGGGGCTACACCTTC.

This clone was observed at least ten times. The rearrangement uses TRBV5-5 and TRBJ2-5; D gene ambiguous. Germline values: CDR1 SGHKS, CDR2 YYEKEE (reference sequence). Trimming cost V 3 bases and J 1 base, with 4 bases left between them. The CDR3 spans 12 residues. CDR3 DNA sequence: TGTGCCAGCAGCTGGGGCCAAGAGACCCAGTACTTC. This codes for CASSWGQETQYF.

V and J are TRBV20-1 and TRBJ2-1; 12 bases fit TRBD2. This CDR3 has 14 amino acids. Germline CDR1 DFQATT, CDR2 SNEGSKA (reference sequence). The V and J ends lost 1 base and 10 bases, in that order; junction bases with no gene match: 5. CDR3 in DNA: TGCAGTGCTAGAGGGACTAGCGGGACAGCAGAGCAGTTCTTC. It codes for CSARGTSGTAEQFF.

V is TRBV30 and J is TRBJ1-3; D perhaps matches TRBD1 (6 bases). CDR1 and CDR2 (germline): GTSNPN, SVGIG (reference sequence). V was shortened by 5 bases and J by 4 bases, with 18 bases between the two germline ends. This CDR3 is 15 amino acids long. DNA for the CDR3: TGTGCCTGGGGTGAAACAGGGACGGGAGGAAACACCATATATTTT. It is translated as CAWGETGTGGNTIYF.

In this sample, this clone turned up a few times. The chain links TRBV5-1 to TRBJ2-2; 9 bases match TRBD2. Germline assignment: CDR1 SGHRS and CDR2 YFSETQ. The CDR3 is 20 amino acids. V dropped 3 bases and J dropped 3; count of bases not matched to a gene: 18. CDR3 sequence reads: CASSSLISRPGGRDTGELFF. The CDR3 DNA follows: TGCGCCAGCAGCTCGCTTATCTCCCGACCCGGCGGGAGGGACACCGGGGAGCTGTTTTTT.

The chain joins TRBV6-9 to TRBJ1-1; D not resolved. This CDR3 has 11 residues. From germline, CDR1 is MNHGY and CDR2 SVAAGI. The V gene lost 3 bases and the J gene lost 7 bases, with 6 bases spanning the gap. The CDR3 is CASSYGNEAFF. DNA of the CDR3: TGTGCCAGCAGTTACGGCAATGAAGCTTTCTTT.

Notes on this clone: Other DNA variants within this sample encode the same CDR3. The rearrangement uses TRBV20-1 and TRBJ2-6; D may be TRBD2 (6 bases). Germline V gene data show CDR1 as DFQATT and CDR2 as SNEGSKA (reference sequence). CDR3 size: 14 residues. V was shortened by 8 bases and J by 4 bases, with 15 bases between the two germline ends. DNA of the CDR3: TGCAGTTTAGGCGGGGCGCGGGGGGCCAACGTCCTGACTTTC. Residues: CSLGGARGANVLTF.

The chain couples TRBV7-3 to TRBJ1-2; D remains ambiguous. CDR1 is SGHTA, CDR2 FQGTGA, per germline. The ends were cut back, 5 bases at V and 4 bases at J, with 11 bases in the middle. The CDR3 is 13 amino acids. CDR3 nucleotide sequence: TGTGCCAGCAGCCTTGTCGGCGGCTATGGCTACACCTTC. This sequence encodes CASSLVGGYGYTF.

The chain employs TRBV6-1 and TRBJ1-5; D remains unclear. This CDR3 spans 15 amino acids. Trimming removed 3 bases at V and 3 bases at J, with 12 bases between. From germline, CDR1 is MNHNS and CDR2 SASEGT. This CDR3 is CASSDVRSYNQPQHF. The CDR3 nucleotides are TGTGCCAGCAGTGACGTGAGGAGTTACAATCAGCCCCAGCATTTT.

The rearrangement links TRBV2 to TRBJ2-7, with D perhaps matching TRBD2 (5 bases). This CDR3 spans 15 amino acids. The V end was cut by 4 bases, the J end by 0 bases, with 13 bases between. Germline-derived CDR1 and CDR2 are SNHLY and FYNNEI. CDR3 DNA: TGTGCCAGCAGTGGGAGCGGATCAAACTCCTACGAGCAGTACTTC. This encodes CASSGSGSNSYEQYF.

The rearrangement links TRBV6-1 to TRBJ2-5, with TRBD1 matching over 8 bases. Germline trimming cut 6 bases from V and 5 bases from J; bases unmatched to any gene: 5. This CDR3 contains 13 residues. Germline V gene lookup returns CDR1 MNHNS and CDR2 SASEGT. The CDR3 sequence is CASSSRGPETQYF. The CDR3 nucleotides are TGTGCCAGCAGCTCCAGGGGGCCGGAGACCCAGTACTTC.

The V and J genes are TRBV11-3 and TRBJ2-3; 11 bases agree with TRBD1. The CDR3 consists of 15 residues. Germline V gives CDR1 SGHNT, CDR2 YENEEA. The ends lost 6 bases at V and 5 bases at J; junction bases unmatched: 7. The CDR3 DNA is TGTGCCAGCAGAACGGGACAGGGGGAGAAAGATACGCAGTATTTT. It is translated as CASRTGQGEKDTQYF.

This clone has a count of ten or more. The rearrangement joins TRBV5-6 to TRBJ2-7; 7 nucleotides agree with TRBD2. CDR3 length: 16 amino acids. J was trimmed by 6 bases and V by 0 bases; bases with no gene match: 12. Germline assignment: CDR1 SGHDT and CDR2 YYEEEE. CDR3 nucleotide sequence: TGTGCCAGCAGCTTGGCCGGTCGAGGGGTAGCGGGCGAGCAGTACTTC. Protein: CASSLAGRGVAGEQYF.

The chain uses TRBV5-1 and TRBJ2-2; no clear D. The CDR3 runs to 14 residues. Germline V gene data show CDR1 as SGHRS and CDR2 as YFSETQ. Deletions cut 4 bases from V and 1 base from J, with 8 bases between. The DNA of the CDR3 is TGCGCCAGCAGCATGGCAGTGAACACCGGGGAGCTGTTTTTT. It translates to CASSMAVNTGELFF. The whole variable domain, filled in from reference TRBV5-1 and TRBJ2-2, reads KAGVTQTPRYLIKTRGQQVTLSCSPISGHRSVSWYQQTPGQGLQFLFEYFSETQRNKGNFPGRFSGRQFSNSRSEMNVSTLELGDSALYLCASSMAVNTGELFFGEGSRLTVL.

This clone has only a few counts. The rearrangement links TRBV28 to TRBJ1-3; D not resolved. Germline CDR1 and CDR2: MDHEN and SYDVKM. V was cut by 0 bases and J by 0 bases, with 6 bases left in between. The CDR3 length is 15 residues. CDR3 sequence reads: CASSLWGNSGNTIYF. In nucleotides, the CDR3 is TGTGCCAGCAGTTTATGGGGCAACTCTGGAAACACCATATATTTT.

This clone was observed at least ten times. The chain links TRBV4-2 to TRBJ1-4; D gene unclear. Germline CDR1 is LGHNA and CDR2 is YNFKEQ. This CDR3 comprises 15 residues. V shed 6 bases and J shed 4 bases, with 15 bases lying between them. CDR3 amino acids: CASSPGDIGNEKLFF. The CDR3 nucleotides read TGTGCCAGCAGTCCCGGGGATATAGGTAATGAAAAACTGTTTTTT.

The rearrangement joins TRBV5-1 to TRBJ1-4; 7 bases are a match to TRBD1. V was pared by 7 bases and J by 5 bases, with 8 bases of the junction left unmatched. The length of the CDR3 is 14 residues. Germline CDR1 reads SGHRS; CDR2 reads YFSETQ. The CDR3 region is CASSEGAPNEKLFF. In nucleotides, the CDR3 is TGCGCCAGCTCCGAGGGGGCACCGAATGAAAAACTGTTTTTT. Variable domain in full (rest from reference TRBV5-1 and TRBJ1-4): KAGVTQTPRYLIKTRGQQVTLSCSPISGHRSVSWYQQTPGQGLQFLFEYFSETQRNKGNFPGRFSGRQFSNSRSEMNVSTLELGDSALYLCASSEGAPNEKLFFGSGTQLSVL.

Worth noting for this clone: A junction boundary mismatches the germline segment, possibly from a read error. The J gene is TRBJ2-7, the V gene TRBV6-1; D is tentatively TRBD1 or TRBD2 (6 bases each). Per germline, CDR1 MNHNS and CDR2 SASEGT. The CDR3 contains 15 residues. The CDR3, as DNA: TGTGCCAGCAGAGAAGCTGGGGGGCCCCCCTACGAGCAGTACTTC. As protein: CASREAGGPPYEQYF.

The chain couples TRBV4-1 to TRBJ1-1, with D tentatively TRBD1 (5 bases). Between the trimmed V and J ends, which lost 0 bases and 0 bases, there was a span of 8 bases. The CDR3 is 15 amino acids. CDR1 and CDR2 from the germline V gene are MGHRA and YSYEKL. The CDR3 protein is CASSQDPGMNTEAFF. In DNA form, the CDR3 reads TGCGCCAGCAGCCAAGATCCAGGGATGAACACTGAAGCTTTCTTT.

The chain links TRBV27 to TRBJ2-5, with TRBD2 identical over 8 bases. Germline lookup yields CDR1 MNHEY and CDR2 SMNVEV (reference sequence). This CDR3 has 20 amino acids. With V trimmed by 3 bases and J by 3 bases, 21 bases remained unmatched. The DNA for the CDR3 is TGTGCCAGCAGTTTGGGAACCCTGGCGGGAGGCCGACGAAGTAAAGAGACCCAGTACTTC. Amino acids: CASSLGTLAGGRRSKETQYF.

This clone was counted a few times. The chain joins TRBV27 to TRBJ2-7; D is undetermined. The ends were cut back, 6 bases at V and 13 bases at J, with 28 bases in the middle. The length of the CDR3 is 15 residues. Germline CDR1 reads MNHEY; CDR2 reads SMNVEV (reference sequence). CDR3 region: CASSPTYSLSYERYF. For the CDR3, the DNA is TGTGCCAGCAGCCCTACCTATTCCTTGTCCTACGAGCGTTACTTC.

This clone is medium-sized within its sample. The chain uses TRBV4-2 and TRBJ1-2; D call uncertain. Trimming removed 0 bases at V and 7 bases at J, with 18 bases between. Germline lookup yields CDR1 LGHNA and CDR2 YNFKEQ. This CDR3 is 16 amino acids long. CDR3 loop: CASSQDLGQRSGGYTF. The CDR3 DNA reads TGTGCCAGCAGCCAAGATCTAGGTCAGCGTTCGGGTGGCTACACCTTC.

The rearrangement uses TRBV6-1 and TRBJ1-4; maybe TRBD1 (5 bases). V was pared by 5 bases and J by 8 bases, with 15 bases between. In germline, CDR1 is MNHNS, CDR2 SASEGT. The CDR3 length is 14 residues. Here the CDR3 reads CASSPDGALEKLFF. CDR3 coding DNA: TGTGCCAGCAGTCCAGATGGGGCGTTGGAAAAACTGTTTTTT.

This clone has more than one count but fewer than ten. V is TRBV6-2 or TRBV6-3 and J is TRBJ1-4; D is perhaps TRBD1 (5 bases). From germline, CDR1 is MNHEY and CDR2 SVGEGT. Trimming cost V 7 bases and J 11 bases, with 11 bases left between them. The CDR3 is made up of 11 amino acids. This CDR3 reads CASTTGSKLFF. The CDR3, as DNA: TGTGCCAGCACCACAGGTTCTAAACTGTTTTTT.